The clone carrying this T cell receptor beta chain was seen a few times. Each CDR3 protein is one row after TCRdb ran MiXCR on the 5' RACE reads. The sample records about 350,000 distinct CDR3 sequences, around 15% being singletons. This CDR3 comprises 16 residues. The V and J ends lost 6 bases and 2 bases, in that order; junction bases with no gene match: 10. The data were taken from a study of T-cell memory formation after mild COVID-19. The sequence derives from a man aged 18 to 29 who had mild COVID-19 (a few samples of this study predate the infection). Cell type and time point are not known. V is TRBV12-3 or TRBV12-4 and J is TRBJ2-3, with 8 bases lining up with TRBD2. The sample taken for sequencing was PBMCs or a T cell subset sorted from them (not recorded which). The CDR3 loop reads CASRTSSGSFTDTQYF. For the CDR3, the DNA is TGTGCCAGCAGGACCTCTAGCGGGTCTTTCACAGATACGCAGTATTTT.